This T cell receptor (beta chain) originates from a study of shared clonotypes between healthy human individuals. General study findings and limits: Generally, naive subsets (rather than memory subsets) showed larger estimated richness. Four donors had about 5.1% of their naive CD4 clonotypes in common.

Comments on this clone: Its antigen is unknown.

The CDR3 runs 16 residues. CDR1 and CDR2 from the germline V gene are MDHEN and SYDVKM. V was pared by 10 bases and J by 6 bases, with 14 bases of the junction left unmatched. Genomic DNA from each subset was divided evenly over several immunoSEQ plates. Profiled with immunoSEQ multiplex PCR; TCRdb holds only in-frame clones, not every one. The profile shows under 750,000 clones, 55% to 80% of them singletons. All the donors were Caucasian adults who lived in Nashville, Tennessee. The chain uses TRBV28 and TRBJ2-2, with TRBD2 matching over 10 bases. This receptor was obtained from a woman younger than 45 in good health. Sequencing was done on a sample of memory CD4+ T cells sorted from blood. Subset defined: CD45RA-negative fraction. DNA for the CDR3: TGTGCCACCCGGCCCCCTAGCGGGAGCGGTGCCGGGGAGCTGTTTTTT. Encoded protein: CATRPPSGSGAGELFF.